The text below deals with one TCR beta chain. What it recognizes is unknown. This CDR3 contains 18 residues. CDR1 is MGHRA, CDR2 YSYEKL, per germline. V gave up 3 bases and J gave up 7 bases, with 27 bases separating them. Per individual sample, about 100,000 TCR templates were assayed. Clones were read by immunoSEQ multiplex PCR, and TCRdb kept only the in-frame ones, dropping some. The data show 70,000 or so clones, roughly 89% seen once. This entry comes from a study of siplizumab effects on memory and regulatory T cells. Findings and limits, study-wide: The alloresponse seemed to draw substantially on naive T cells, which appeared more diverse than memory cells. Significantly reduced by siplizumab was the cumulative frequency of alloreactive sequences, namely those traceable to unstimulated CD4+ memory cells. Researchers could not give a naive or memory phenotype to roughly 75-95% of proliferating CD4+ or CD8+ clones.

The receptor comes from a human donor in good health. The genes are TRBV4-1 and TRBJ1-2; D uncertain. The specimen was CD8+ T cells sorted from blood. The CDR3 nucleotides read TGCGCCAGCAGCCATTTAACCCAGTCGGACGGAGCTCGGGGTGGCTACACCTTC. This encodes CASSHLTQSDGARGGYTF.